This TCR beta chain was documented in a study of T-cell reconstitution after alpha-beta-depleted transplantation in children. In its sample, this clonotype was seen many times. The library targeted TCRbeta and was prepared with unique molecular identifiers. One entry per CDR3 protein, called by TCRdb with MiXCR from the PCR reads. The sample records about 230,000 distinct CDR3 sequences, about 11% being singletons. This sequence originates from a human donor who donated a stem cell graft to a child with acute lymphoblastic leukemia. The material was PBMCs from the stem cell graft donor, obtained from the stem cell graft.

For the CDR3, the DNA is TGTGCCAGCAGCTTCACAGCGGCAACTGAAGCTTTCTTT. This encodes CASSFTAATEAFF. The rearrangement links TRBV5-6 to TRBJ1-1; D gene uncertain. Germline V gene sequence: CDR1 SGHDT, CDR2 YYEEEE. V gave up 2 bases and J gave up 5 bases, with 10 bases separating them. The CDR3 spans 13 residues.